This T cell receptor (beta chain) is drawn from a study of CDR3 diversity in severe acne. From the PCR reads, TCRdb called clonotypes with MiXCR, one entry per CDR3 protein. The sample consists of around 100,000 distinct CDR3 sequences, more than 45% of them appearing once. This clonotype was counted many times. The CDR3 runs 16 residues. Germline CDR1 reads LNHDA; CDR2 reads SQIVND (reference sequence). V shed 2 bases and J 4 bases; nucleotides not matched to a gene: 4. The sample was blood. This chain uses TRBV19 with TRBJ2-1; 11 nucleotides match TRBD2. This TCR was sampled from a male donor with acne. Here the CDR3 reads CASSILAGGDYNEQFF. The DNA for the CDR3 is TGTGCCAGTAGTATATTAGCGGGAGGGGATTACAATGAGCAGTTCTTC.